This T cell receptor (beta chain) was recorded in a study of T cell responses to AZD1222 COVID-19 vaccine. Repertoires were generated with immunoSEQ multiplex PCR, while TCRdb's copy carries only in-frame clones and drops some. The profile shows about 83,000 clones, approximately 87% of them singletons. CDR1 MDHEN and CDR2 SYDVKM come from the germline V gene. The CDR3 covers 14 residues. V was cut by 6 bases and J by 0 bases, with 9 bases left in between. This clone has only one observation. This chain links TRBV28 with TRBJ1-3, with D unclear. This clonotype was obtained from an adult in good health. The sample here was peripheral blood, taken on day 0 of MenACWY control vaccination. The CDR3 sequence: CASRRHSSGNTIYF. CDR3 nucleotide sequence: TGTGCCAGCAGGCGACACTCCTCTGGAAACACCATATATTTT. The variable domain in full, completed from reference TRBV28 and TRBJ1-3, reads DVKVTQSSRYLVKRTGEKVFLECVQDMDHENMFWYRQDPGLGLRLIYFSYDVKMKEKGDIPEGYSVSREKKERFSLILESASTNQTSMYLCASRRHSSGNTIYFGEGSWLTVV.